This T cell receptor (beta chain) is from a study of T cell responses to AZD1222 COVID-19 vaccine. As concerns this clone: The antigen remains unidentified.

Doses given second, at about 4 or about 12 weeks, were pooled. Trimming pared 5 bases from V and 6 bases from J, leaving 14 bases between. This CDR3 region has 14 residues. Germline assignment: CDR1 SNHLY and CDR2 FYNNEI. Sequencing used immunoSEQ multiplex PCR; TCRdb keeps in-frame clones, though not all of them. The data hold 120,000 to 150,000 clones, with around nine tenths observed a single time. Study results and limitations: CD4 TCRs associated with vaccination spanned spike, dominating at 160-218 and 743-854. The donor cohort was predominantly white British with a female majority, and clonal diversity may have been underestimated.

The chain joins TRBV2 to TRBJ2-1; D may be TRBD1 or TRBD2 (5 bases each). The TCR comes from an adult who received the AZD1222 COVID-19 vaccine. The sequencing here drew on peripheral blood, taken 28 days after the second AZD1222 dose. The CDR3 is CASSRELGGNEQFF. CDR3 nucleotides: TGTGCCAGCAGTAGAGAGCTTGGGGGCAATGAGCAGTTCTTC.